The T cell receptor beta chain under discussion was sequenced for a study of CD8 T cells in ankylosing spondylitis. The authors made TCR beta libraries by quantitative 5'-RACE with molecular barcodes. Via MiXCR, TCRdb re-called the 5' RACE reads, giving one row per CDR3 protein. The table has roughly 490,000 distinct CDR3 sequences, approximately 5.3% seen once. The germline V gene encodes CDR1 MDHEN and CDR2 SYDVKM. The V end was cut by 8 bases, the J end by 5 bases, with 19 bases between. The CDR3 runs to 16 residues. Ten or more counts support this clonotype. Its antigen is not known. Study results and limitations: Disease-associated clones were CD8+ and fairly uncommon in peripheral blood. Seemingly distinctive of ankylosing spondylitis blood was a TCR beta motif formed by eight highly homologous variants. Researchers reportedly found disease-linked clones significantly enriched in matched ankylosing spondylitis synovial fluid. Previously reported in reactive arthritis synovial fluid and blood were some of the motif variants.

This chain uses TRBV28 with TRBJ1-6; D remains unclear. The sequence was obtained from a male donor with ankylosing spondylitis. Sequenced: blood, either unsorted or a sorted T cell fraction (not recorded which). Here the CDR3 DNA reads TGTGCCAGCCGGCTTTCCCCCCGTAAGGATAATTCACCCCTCCACTTT. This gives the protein CASRLSPRKDNSPLHF.